These 20 T cell receptor beta chains share one sample of origin, sequenced in a study of T-cell memory formation after mild COVID-19. TCRdb fed the 5' RACE reads into MiXCR, producing one record per CDR3 protein. The sample has 250,000 to 300,000 distinct CDR3 sequences; around 8% are singletons. The sequencing input was PBMCs or a T cell subset sorted from them (not recorded which). These receptors were obtained from a man between 18 and 35 years old who had mild COVID-19 (a few samples of this study predate the infection). Cell type and time point are not known.

This clonotype occurred a few times. The V and J genes are TRBV20-1 and TRBJ2-7, with D perhaps matching TRBD1 (7 bases). The germline CDR1 and CDR2 sequences are DFQATT and SNEGSKA (reference sequence). This CDR3 region has 15 residues. Trimming took off 5 bases at V and 7 bases at J, with 24 bases between the two ends. The CDR3 DNA is TGCAGTGCTCGCTCTAGTCTAGGGGGCGCGGGGGAGCAGTACGTC. Amino acids: CSARSSLGGAGEQYV.

The CDR3: CASSPREGLDYGYTF. Written as DNA, the CDR3 is TGTGCCAGCTCACCACGTGAGGGCCTGGACTATGGCTACACCTTC. The rearrangement links TRBV18 to TRBJ1-2; no firm D call. Germline V gives CDR1 KGHSH, CDR2 LQKENI. The CDR3 loop spans 15 amino acids. Deletions cut 1 base from V and 3 bases from J, with 12 bases between. The whole variable domain, remainder taken from reference TRBV18 and TRBJ1-2, is NAGVMQNPRHLVRRRGQEARLRCSPMKGHSHVYWYRQLPEEGLKFMVYLQKENIIDESGMPKERFSAEFPKEGPSILRIQQVVRGDSAAYFCASSPREGLDYGYTFGSGTRLTVV.

This clonotype was detected only a few times. V usage is TRBV10-2 and J usage is TRBJ2-7; D unresolved. Trimming took 4 bases from V and 4 from J, leaving 2 bases between them. This CDR3 is built from 10 residues. Germline CDR1 reads WSHSY; CDR2 reads SAAADI. CDR3 sequence: CASSGYEQYF. The CDR3 DNA is TGCGCCAGCAGTGGGTACGAGCAGTACTTC.

This sequence joins TRBV5-1 and TRBJ2-3; D possibly corresponds to TRBD2 (6 bases). Germline CDR1 is SGHRS and CDR2 is YFSETQ. The CDR3 is made up of 15 amino acids. The V and J ends lost 1 base and 1 base respectively, with 10 bases between them. CDR3 sequence reads: CASSLTGTGTDTQYF. CDR3 coding DNA: TGCGCCAGCAGCTTGACCGGGACTGGCACAGATACGCAGTATTTT.

This clonotype showed up just a few times. The chain couples TRBV15 to TRBJ1-5, with D unresolved. V lost 3 bases and J 0 bases, leaving 6 bases between the germline ends. The length of the CDR3 is 14 residues. Germline values: CDR1 LNHNV, CDR2 YYDKDF (reference sequence). The CDR3 loop reads CATSRGDSNQPQHF. The CDR3 DNA is TGTGCCACCAGCAGGGGAGATAGCAATCAGCCCCAGCATTTT.

This clonotype has ten or more counts. This rearrangement joins TRBV7-9 to TRBJ1-2; no definite D call. Trimming stripped 5 bases from V and 8 bases from J, with 15 bases between. CDR3 size: 13 residues. The V gene's germline CDR1 is SEHNR and CDR2 FQNEAQ (reference sequence). The CDR3 DNA reads TGTGCCAGCAGCACGGAGCCGCTACGAGGCTACACCTTC. Its protein is CASSTEPLRGYTF.

In its sample, this clonotype was seen a few times. This rearrangement joins TRBV11-2 to TRBJ2-7; 7 bases are a match to TRBD1. Losses at the gene ends were 0 bases for V and 3 bases for J; bases not matched to a gene: 5. This CDR3 comprises 15 residues. Germline values: CDR1 SGHAT, CDR2 FQNNGV. For the CDR3, the DNA is TGTGCCAGCAGCTTAGAGGGGACAGCCCTCTACGAGCAGTACGTC. Protein: CASSLEGTALYEQYV.

This clonotype showed up just a few times. This chain uses TRBV28 with TRBJ2-1; 8 bases are a match to TRBD1. The CDR3 has 15 residues. V shed 5 bases, J shed 8 bases, and the junction held 11 bases outside the gene matches. Germline lookup yields CDR1 MDHEN and CDR2 SYDVKM. CDR3 in DNA: TGTGCCAGCAGTGCCTCCGACAGGGGCTGGGATGAGCAGTTCTTC. It specifies CASSASDRGWDEQFF.

This clonotype has just a few counts. The V and J genes are TRBV12-5 and TRBJ2-4, with D possibly matching TRBD1 (6 bases). V gave up 5 bases and J gave up 0 bases, with 20 bases separating them. The CDR3 has 18 residues. Germline loops: CDR1 LGHNT, CDR2 FRNRAP. The CDR3: CASGPPRTAELAKNIQYF. DNA of the CDR3: TGTGCTAGTGGTCCACCCCGGACAGCGGAACTAGCCAAAAACATTCAGTACTTC.

V usage is TRBV5-1 and J usage is TRBJ2-3; D possibly corresponds to TRBD2 (5 bases). The germline CDR1 and CDR2 sequences are SGHRS and YFSETQ. The CDR3 extends over 12 amino acids. V was shortened by 0 bases and J by 8 bases, with 7 bases between the two germline ends. CDR3 amino acids: CASSLERGTQYF. The CDR3 coding sequence is TGCGCCAGCAGCTTGGAACGGGGTACGCAGTATTTT. Variable domain in full (rest from reference TRBV5-1 and TRBJ2-3): KAGVTQTPRYLIKTRGQQVTLSCSPISGHRSVSWYQQTPGQGLQFLFEYFSETQRNKGNFPGRFSGRQFSNSRSEMNVSTLELGDSALYLCASSLERGTQYFGPGTRLTVL.

The CDR3 coding sequence is TGTGCCAGCAGTTGGGGGCGGAACCCCTACGAGCAGTACTTC. Translation gives CASSWGRNPYEQYF. V is TRBV27 and J is TRBJ2-7, with a weak D call TRBD1 (6 bases). The CDR3 length is 14 residues. The germline V and J ends were trimmed by 4 bases and 2 bases, with 12 bases remaining between them. Germline lookup yields CDR1 MNHEY and CDR2 SMNVEV (reference sequence).

This clonotype has just a few counts. The chain carries TRBV2 and TRBJ1-6, with D possibly being TRBD1 (6 bases). Germline assignment: CDR1 SNHLY and CDR2 FYNNEI. The CDR3 is made up of 12 amino acids. V was trimmed by 8 bases and J by 10 bases, leaving 12 bases between them. CDR3 loop: CASGLQGSPLHF. CDR3 in DNA: TGTGCCAGCGGCCTTCAGGGGTCACCCCTCCACTTT.

This clonotype was counted only a few times. The V and J genes are TRBV6-5 and TRBJ1-2; D may be TRBD1 (5 bases). From germline, CDR1 is MNHEY and CDR2 SVGAGI. With 0 bases removed from V and 8 bases from J, the gap between germline ends came to 16 bases. CDR3 length: 15 residues. In DNA form, the CDR3 reads TGTGCCAGCAGTTACTCCGCCAGCCAACGGGGGGGCTACACCTTC. This translates into CASSYSASQRGGYTF.

Ten or more counts support this clonotype. This chain uses TRBV29-1 with TRBJ2-5, with no clear D. Looked up from germline, CDR1 is SQVTM and CDR2 is ANQGSEA. This CDR3 spans 12 amino acids. V dropped 1 base and J dropped 4 bases, with 7 bases sitting between them. The CDR3 spells CSVEARLETQYF. CDR3 in DNA: TGCAGCGTTGAAGCCAGGCTAGAGACCCAGTACTTC.

This clonotype was seen ten or more times. The rearrangement joins TRBV5-1 to TRBJ2-1; D is perhaps TRBD1 (5 bases). The CDR3 consists of 14 residues. V shed 2 bases and J shed 6 bases, with 12 bases lying between them. Germline loops: CDR1 SGHRS, CDR2 YFSETQ. CDR3 coding DNA: TGCGCCAGCAGCTTTGCGTCAGGGCTCAATGAGCAGTTCTTC. Translating it yields CASSFASGLNEQFF.

This clonotype was detected many times. J is TRBJ1-5 and V is TRBV19; D remains unclear. Germline loops: CDR1 LNHDA, CDR2 SQIVND (reference sequence). The CDR3 loop spans 13 amino acids. Trimming stripped 3 bases from V and 6 bases from J, with 9 bases between. The CDR3 DNA sequence: TGTGCCAGTAGTATTTCCGGGAGTCAGCCCCAGCATTTT. The encoded protein is CASSISGSQPQHF.

This clonotype was observed a handful of times. This CDR3 reads CASGGFSTDTQYF. The CDR3 DNA reads as TGTGCAAGCGGTGGGTTTAGCACAGATACGCAGTATTTT. J is TRBJ2-3 and V is TRBV28; D perhaps matches TRBD2 (5 bases). The germline V gene encodes CDR1 MDHEN and CDR2 SYDVKM. The CDR3 contains 13 residues. Full variable domain (outside the CDR3, taken from reference TRBV28 and TRBJ2-3): DVKVTQSSRYLVKRTGEKVFLECVQDMDHENMFWYRQDPGLGLRLIYFSYDVKMKEKGDIPEGYSVSREKKERFSLILESASTNQTSMYLCASGGFSTDTQYFGPGTRLTVL.

This clonotype has just a few counts. This chain connects TRBV6-5 to TRBJ1-6, with 7 bases aligning to TRBD1. J gave up 5 bases and V 6 bases, and 4 bases lay outside the gene matches. The germline gives CDR1 MNHEY, CDR2 SVGAGI. The CDR3 is 14 residues long. The CDR3 coding sequence is TGTGCCAGCAGGGGGACAGCCCATAATTCACCCCTCCACTTT. It translates to CASRGTAHNSPLHF.

The table lists this clonotype with a few counts. V usage is TRBV5-1 and J usage is TRBJ2-1, with D perhaps matching TRBD2 (5 bases). Germline-derived CDR1 and CDR2 are SGHRS and YFSETQ. CDR3 length equals 19 residues. Trimming removed 2 bases at V and 1 base at J, with 22 bases between. This CDR3 is CASSLGRSRDVGSYNEQFF. CDR3 nucleotide sequence: TGCGCCAGCAGCTTAGGGAGAAGCCGAGATGTTGGGTCCTACAATGAGCAGTTCTTC.

This chain links TRBV2 with TRBJ1-2, with D uncertain. CDR1 and CDR2 (germline): SNHLY, FYNNEI. This CDR3 has 12 amino acids. The V end was cut by 3 bases, the J end by 4 bases, with 6 bases between. The DNA for the CDR3 is TGTGCCAGCAGTGATCGCAGCTATGGCTACACCTTC. This sequence encodes CASSDRSYGYTF.